The present T cell receptor (beta chain) was sequenced within a study of blood T cell repertoires in COVID-19. Those who participated ranged in age from roughly 18 to 100 years and resided in some 24 US areas. Participant-given clinical history determined each cohort assignment. Cohort 3 recovery required two negative PCRs, clearance, or symptom resolution. Methods used by the authors: It was from reference gene primer amplification that nucleated cell counts were estimated. Generated by immunoSEQ multiplex PCR, the TCRdb table keeps only in-frame clones and is missing some. For V, J and clone size, that table is used; D and trimming come from the DNA. The sample lists approximately 490,000 clones; about nine tenths were seen once. CDR3 length: 15 residues. V lost 5 bases and J lost 4; bases outside the gene matches: 7. Germline assignment: CDR1 WSHSY and CDR2 SAAADI.

This clonotype was sampled from a woman aged 18 to 35 who had recovered from COVID-19. V and J are TRBV10-2 and TRBJ2-3; 9 bases fit TRBD2. The sequencing input was PBMCs or T cells enriched from blood (not recorded which). The CDR3 nucleotides are TGCGCCAGCAGTTCGGCGCGGGGGGGTTCAGATACGCAGTATTTT. It encodes CASSSARGGSDTQYF.